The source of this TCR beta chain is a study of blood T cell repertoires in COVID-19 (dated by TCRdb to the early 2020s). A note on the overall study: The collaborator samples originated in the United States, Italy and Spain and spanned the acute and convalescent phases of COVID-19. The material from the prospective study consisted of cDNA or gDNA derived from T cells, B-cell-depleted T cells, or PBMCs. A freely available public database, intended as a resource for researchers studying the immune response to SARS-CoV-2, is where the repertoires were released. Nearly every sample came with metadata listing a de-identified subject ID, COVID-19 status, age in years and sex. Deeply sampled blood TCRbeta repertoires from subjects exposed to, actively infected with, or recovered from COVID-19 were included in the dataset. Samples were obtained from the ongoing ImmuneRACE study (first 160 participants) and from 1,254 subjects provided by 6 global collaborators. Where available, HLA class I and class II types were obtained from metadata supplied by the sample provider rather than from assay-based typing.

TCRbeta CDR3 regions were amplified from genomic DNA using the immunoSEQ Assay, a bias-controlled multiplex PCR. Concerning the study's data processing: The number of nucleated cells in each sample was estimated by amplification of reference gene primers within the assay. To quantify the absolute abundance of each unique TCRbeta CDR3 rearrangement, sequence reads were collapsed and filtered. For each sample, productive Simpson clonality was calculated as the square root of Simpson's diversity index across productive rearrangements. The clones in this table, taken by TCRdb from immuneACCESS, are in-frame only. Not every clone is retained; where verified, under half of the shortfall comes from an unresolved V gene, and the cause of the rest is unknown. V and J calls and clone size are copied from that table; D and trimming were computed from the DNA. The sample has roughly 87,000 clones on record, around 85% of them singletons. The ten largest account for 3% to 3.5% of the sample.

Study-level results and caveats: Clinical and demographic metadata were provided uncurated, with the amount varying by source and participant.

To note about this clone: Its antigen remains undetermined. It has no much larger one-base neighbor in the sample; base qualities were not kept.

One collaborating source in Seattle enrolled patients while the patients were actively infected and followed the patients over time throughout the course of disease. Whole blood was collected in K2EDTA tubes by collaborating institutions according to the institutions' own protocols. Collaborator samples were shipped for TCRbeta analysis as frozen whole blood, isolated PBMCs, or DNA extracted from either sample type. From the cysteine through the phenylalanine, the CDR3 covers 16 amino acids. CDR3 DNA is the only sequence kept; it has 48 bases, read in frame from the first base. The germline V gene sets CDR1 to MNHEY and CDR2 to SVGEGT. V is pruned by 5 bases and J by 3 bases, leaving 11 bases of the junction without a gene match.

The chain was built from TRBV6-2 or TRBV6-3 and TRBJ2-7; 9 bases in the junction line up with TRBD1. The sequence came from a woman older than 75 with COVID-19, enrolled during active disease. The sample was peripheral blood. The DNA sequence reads TGTGCCAGCAGTAGGAGAACCGGGACAGGGTTCTACGAGCAGTACTTC. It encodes CASSRRTGTGFYEQYF.